Listed below are T cell receptor beta chains from one sample, sequenced in a study of OX40 agonist ivuxolimab in advanced cancers. Using immunoSEQ multiplex PCR, the repertoire was profiled, and TCRdb retains in-frame clones only, with some absent. This table has about 30,000 clones, approximately 86% appearing once. The material was CD4+ or CD8+ T cells sorted from blood, obtained in a trial of the OX40 agonist ivuxolimab. The receptors originated from an adult with an advanced solid tumor such as melanoma, head and neck, liver or kidney cancer. Each CDR3 is given with its conserved first and last residue.

cdr3_aa: CAWPKAFF
j_call: TRBJ1-1
v_call: TRBV30

cdr3_aa: CASSYLGTLRDEAFF
j_call: TRBJ1-1
v_call: TRBV6-5

cdr3_aa: CSVDYNEQFF
j_call: TRBJ2-1
v_call: TRBV29-1

cdr3_aa: CASSSQTQGALQETQYF
j_call: TRBJ2-5
v_call: TRBV19

cdr3_aa: CASEEMNTEAFF
j_call: TRBJ1-1
v_call: TRBV6-1

cdr3_aa: CASSPELAHNEQFF
j_call: TRBJ2-1
v_call: TRBV4-2

cdr3_aa: CASSERQGSDEQFF
j_call: TRBJ2-1
v_call: TRBV7-9

cdr3_aa: CASSSHRVNYGYTF
j_call: TRBJ1-2
v_call: TRBV5-5

cdr3_aa: CASAGNTIYF
j_call: TRBJ1-3
v_call: TRBV9

cdr3_aa: CASSQGGQLFSPLHF
j_call: TRBJ1-6
v_call: TRBV4-1

cdr3_aa: CASSPSGGAAGYTF
j_call: TRBJ1-2
v_call: TRBV11-2

cdr3_aa: CATKGLGNSPLHF
j_call: TRBJ1-6
v_call: TRBV10-3

cdr3_aa: CASSRIPEQYF
j_call: TRBJ2-7
v_call: TRBV6-7

cdr3_aa: CSVLRQILNTEAFF
j_call: TRBJ1-1
v_call: TRBV29-1

cdr3_aa: CASREFGLAGGYSYNEQFF
j_call: TRBJ2-1
v_call: TRBV5-1